These T cell receptor beta chains were read from a single sample in a study of T cell responses to AZD1222 COVID-19 vaccine. TCRdb's copy holds only in-frame clones and misses some; the assay was immunoSEQ multiplex PCR. Of approximately 180,000 clones in the sample, 85% to 90% are singletons; the top ten hold roughly 26%. The sequencing used peripheral blood, collected 28 days after the second AZD1222 dose. These receptors originate from an adult who received the AZD1222 COVID-19 vaccine. CDR3s include the opening cysteine and the closing phenylalanine or tryptophan. D genes are given only for firm matches. Size tells how often a clone was seen (once, few, many) or the class of an expanded clone, and some rows leave it out.

J	size	D	V	DNA	CDR3
TRBJ2-7	NA	TRBD2	TRBV5-1	TGCGCCAGCAGCTTGGTGTCTAGCGGAACAACCTACGAGCAGTACTTC	CASSLVSSGTTYEQYF
TRBJ1-1	few	NA	TRBV20-1	TGCAGTGCTAGTCCACTTGGGGCTGAAGCTTTCTTT	CSASPLGAEAFF
TRBJ2-1	NA	TRBD1	TRBV19	TGTGCCAGTAGGGGGACAGGGATCAATGAGCAGTTCTTC	CASRGTGINEQFF
TRBJ1-5	NA	TRBD1	TRBV7-2	TGTGCCAGCAGCTTTTGGGGGACAGGGAAAAATCAGCCCCAGCATTTT	CASSFWGTGKNQPQHF
TRBJ2-1	NA	NA	TRBV27	TGTGCCAGCAGTCTGGACGACTCCTACAATGAGCAGTTCTTC	CASSLDDSYNEQFF
TRBJ2-7	NA	TRBD2	TRBV19	TGTGCCAGTAGGGCTAGCGGGAGATATTACGAGCAGTACTTC	CASRASGRYYEQYF
TRBJ1-1	NA	NA	TRBV7-6	TGTGCCAGCAGCTTAGCGCCAGTAAACACTGAAGCTTTCTTT	CASSLAPVNTEAFF
TRBJ1-2	NA	NA	TRBV6-5	TGTGCCAGCAGTTACGAGGGCCTGCCCACCTATGGCTACACCTTC	CASSYEGLPTYGYTF
TRBJ2-2	few	NA	TRBV7-9	TGTGCCAGCAGCGACCCGAAATACACCGGGGAGCTGTTTTTT	CASSDPKYTGELFF
TRBJ2-7	NA	NA	TRBV6-5	TGTGCCAGCAGCACGGGTGAAGGGCACTACGAGCAGTACTTC	CASSTGEGHYEQYF
TRBJ2-7	few	NA	TRBV7-9	TGTGCCAGCTCAACCACAGCCGTCTCCTACGAGCAGTACTTC	CASSTTAVSYEQYF
TRBJ2-7	once	NA	TRBV5-6	TGTGCCAGCAGCTTAACAGGGGAGGTTTACGAGCAGTACTTC	CASSLTGEVYEQYF
TRBJ1-2	NA	NA	TRBV7-2	TGTGCCAGCAGCTTAGTGGGGGGCGGCTACACCTTC	CASSLVGGGYTF
TRBJ2-3	NA	NA	TRBV3-1/TRBV3-2	TGTGCCAGCAGCCAGGGCCAGGCAGGTGATACGCAGTATTTT	CASSQGQAGDTQYF
TRBJ2-7	NA	NA	TRBV27	TGTGCCAGCACCCGGGACGGCTACGAGCAGTACTTC	CASTRDGYEQYF
TRBJ2-5	NA	NA	TRBV7-3	TGTGCCAGCAGCTTAGGTTTTCAAGAGACCCAGTACTTC	CASSLGFQETQYF
TRBJ2-1	few	TRBD2	TRBV19	TGTGCCAGTAGCCCCTCAGAAGCGGGGGATTCCTACAATGAGCAGTTCTTC	CASSPSEAGDSYNEQFF
TRBJ1-2	NA	NA	TRBV24-1	TGTGCCACCAGTGACTCCGGACACGGCGGCTACACCTTC	CATSDSGHGGYTF
TRBJ1-3	NA	NA	TRBV18	TGTGCCAGCTCACCTGGGGCCGCGGGAAACACCATATATTTT	CASSPGAAGNTIYF
TRBJ2-7	NA	NA	TRBV7-9	TGTGCCAGCAGCTTCCCGGGATTCTACGAGCAGTACTTC	CASSFPGFYEQYF
TRBJ2-7	NA	NA	TRBV20-1	TGCAGTGCTAGGGGGGGACACGAGCAGTACTTC	CSARGGHEQYF
TRBJ1-2	NA	NA	TRBV29-1	TGCAGCGTTGAAGACAGATACTATGGCTACACCTTC	CSVEDRYYGYTF
TRBJ1-2	NA	NA	TRBV4-3	TGCGCCAGCAGCCAAGAGAACAGCCTTTTATATGGCTACACCTTC	CASSQENSLLYGYTF
TRBJ2-2	NA	TRBD1	TRBV7-7	TGTGCTAGCAGCCCAGACAGGGGTTTGATTCGGAACACCGGGGAGCTGTTTTTT	CASSPDRGLIRNTGELFF
TRBJ2-1	NA	NA	TRBV7-8	TGTGCCAGCAGCCCGCAATACAATGAGCAGTTCTTC	CASSPQYNEQFF
TRBJ2-3	NA	NA	TRBV24-1	TGTGCCACCAGTGATTCAGGGGATCTCAGTGCAGATACGCAGTATTTT	CATSDSGDLSADTQYF
TRBJ2-4	NA	NA	TRBV3-1/TRBV3-2	TGTGCCAGCAGCCCCCCGGCGCCGGGGAGTGGTCAGTACTTC	CASSPPAPGSGQYF
TRBJ2-7	few	NA	TRBV6-5	TGTGCCAGCCAGGAGGGGACCTCCTACGAGCAGTACTTC	CASQEGTSYEQYF
TRBJ1-2	once	NA	TRBV28	TGTGCCAGCAGTTTATCACAGGGCGCTGGTGGCTACACCTTC	CASSLSQGAGGYTF
TRBJ2-1	NA	NA	TRBV5-6	TGTGCCAGCAGCCGGACTAATGAGCAGTTCTTC	CASSRTNEQFF
TRBJ2-3	once	TRBD1	TRBV28	TGTGCCAGCAGTTTAAGCGGGACAGGGGGCACAGATACGCAGTATTTT	CASSLSGTGGTDTQYF
TRBJ1-1	NA	NA	TRBV11-2	TGTGCCAGCAGCTTAGTGGCAGGAACCGAAGCTTTCTTT	CASSLVAGTEAFF
TRBJ2-7	few	TRBD1	TRBV29-1	TGCAGCGTTGAAGATCTAGGGACAGGGTCTTCCGAGCAGTACTTC	CSVEDLGTGSSEQYF
TRBJ1-6	NA	TRBD1	TRBV5-8	TGTGCCAGCAGCGCGGACAGGGGAAAGTCACCCCTCCACTTT	CASSADRGKSPLHF
TRBJ1-1	NA	NA	TRBV28	TGTGCCAGCTCGTCTGGGGGGGCTAACACTGAAGCTTTCTTT	CASSSGGANTEAFF
TRBJ2-7	NA	NA	TRBV18	TGTGCCAGCTCCCCTAGTGGGTCGCACGAGCAGTACTTC	CASSPSGSHEQYF
TRBJ2-7	NA	TRBD1	TRBV18	TGTGCCAGCTCAAGGACAGGGGGCTACGAGCAGTACTTC	CASSRTGGYEQYF
TRBJ2-7	NA	TRBD1	TRBV29-1	TGCAGCGTTGAAGCTGCCGGACAGGGATATTCCTACGAGCAGTACTTC	CSVEAAGQGYSYEQYF
TRBJ1-1	NA	NA	TRBV28	TGTGCCAGCAGTCCGGGACACCCGAACACTGAAGCTTTCTTT	CASSPGHPNTEAFF
TRBJ2-1	NA	TRBD1	TRBV5-8	TGTGCCAGCAGTTGGACAGGGGAGCCCTACAATGAGCAGTTCTTC	CASSWTGEPYNEQFF
TRBJ1-5	NA	NA	TRBV7-2	TGTGCCAGCAGCCCCACGACAGTTAATCAGCCCCAGCATTTT	CASSPTTVNQPQHF
TRBJ2-2	NA	NA	TRBV9	TGTGCCACGGCCATGGGGGCAGACACCGGGGAGCTGTTTTTT	CATAMGADTGELFF
TRBJ2-1	NA	NA	TRBV3-1/TRBV3-2	TGTGCCAGCAGCCAGGCTCCGAGCTCCTACAATGAGCAGTTCTTC	CASSQAPSSYNEQFF
TRBJ2-1	NA	TRBD2	TRBV9	TGTGCCAGCAGCGTAGATAGCGGGAGCTACAATGAGCAGTTCTTC	CASSVDSGSYNEQFF
TRBJ2-7	NA	NA	TRBV7-9	TGTGCCAGCAGAGGGGCCGGTAACGAGCAGTACTTC	CASRGAGNEQYF
TRBJ1-6	NA	NA	TRBV28	TGTGCCAGCAGCTCGGAGGGGGGTAATTCACCCCTCCACTTT	CASSSEGGNSPLHF
TRBJ2-5	NA	NA	TRBV10-3	TGTGCCATCAGGGGCTCGACTAGTGACGAGACCCAGTACTTC	CAIRGSTSDETQYF
TRBJ1-6	NA	NA	TRBV30	TGTGCCTGGAGAATGGCAGGGCCGGCCTATAATTCACCCCTCCACTTT	CAWRMAGPAYNSPLHF
TRBJ2-1	NA	TRBD2	TRBV6-5	TGTGCCAGCACTCCGGGGACTAGCGGATACAATGAGCAGTTCTTC	CASTPGTSGYNEQFF
TRBJ2-2	NA	NA	TRBV5-1	TGCGCCAGCAGCTTGAGTGGGGCGAACACCGGGGAGCTGTTTTTT	CASSLSGANTGELFF
TRBJ2-1	NA	TRBD2	TRBV29-1	TGCAGCGTTGAGGTTCGGGAGGAGGAGCAGTTCTTC	CSVEVREEEQFF
TRBJ2-7	few	NA	TRBV6-5	TGTGCCAGCAGTTACTCCATGGCGGAGGCCTCCTACGAGCAGTACTTC	CASSYSMAEASYEQYF
TRBJ2-7	NA	NA	TRBV4-3	TGCGCCAGCAGCCCTACCGGGACACCGGGCTACGAGCAGTACTTC	CASSPTGTPGYEQYF
TRBJ2-3	NA	TRBD2	TRBV19	TGTGCCAGTAGTAGATTAGCGGGAGCGGCAGATACGCAGTATTTT	CASSRLAGAADTQYF